This section outlines one T cell receptor beta chain sequence together with its context. The data belong to a study of T cells in Graves' hyperthyroidism and ophthalmopathy. Researchers amplified the TCR beta CDR3 regions from RNA transcripts. Initially, a first-round RT-PCR of the TCR CDR3 employed the HTBI primer set. Each CDR3 protein gets one entry after TCRdb re-called the multiplex PCR reads with MiXCR. The table has 480,000 or so distinct CDR3 sequences, 40% to 50% seen once. The germline V gene encodes CDR1 DFQATT and CDR2 SNEGSKA (reference sequence). The V and J ends lost 3 bases and 3 bases respectively, with 9 bases between them. This CDR3 has 14 residues.

The TCR was taken from an adult woman with Graves' disease, either hyperthyroidism or ophthalmopathy (not recorded which). Sequenced material: peripheral blood or thyroid tissue (not recorded which). The rearrangement uses TRBV20-1 and TRBJ2-6, with D unresolved. The CDR3 coding sequence is TGCAGTGCTAGCTTCTCCGGTGGGGCCAACGTCCTGACTTTC. Translated, it gives CSASFSGGANVLTF.